This T cell receptor beta chain was recovered during a study of blood T cells in healthy people across ages. Overall study results and limits: Long-lived and aged donors differed, with more naive CD4+ cells and higher diversity in the long-lived. The fall in TCR beta diversity per million T cells was roughly linear with age.

The authors ran a second PCR of about 6 to 12 cycles using a sample-barcoded 5' primer and a J-beta primer mix. TCRdb re-called the 5' RACE reads through MiXCR, storing one row per CDR3 protein. Of roughly 2 million distinct CDR3 sequences detected, around 48% appear once; the ten largest clones hold less than 2.5%. In terms of origin and age, donors were healthy Caucasian individuals from Russia aged roughly 6 to 100. This CDR3 region has 14 residues. CDR1 is MNHEY, CDR2 SMNVEV, per germline (reference sequence). The germline V and J ends were trimmed by 3 bases and 4 bases, with 11 bases remaining between them. Remarks on this clonotype: Its antigen is undetermined.

The TCR was taken from a woman aged 40 to 55 in good health. The chain recombines TRBV27 with TRBJ2-3; no definite D call. Source material: blood. This CDR3 is CASSFNPSPDTQYF. As DNA, the CDR3 is TGTGCCAGCAGTTTCAACCCGTCCCCAGATACGCAGTATTTT.